The 26 T cell receptor beta chains below were found in one sample sequenced in a study of T cell responses to AZD1222 COVID-19 vaccine. Profiled with immunoSEQ multiplex PCR; TCRdb holds only in-frame clones, not every one. The sample lists more than 75,000 clones; 83% were seen once. The starting material was peripheral blood, obtained 28 days after the second AZD1222 dose. Receptors originate from an adult who received the AZD1222 COVID-19 vaccine.

This chain links TRBV7-9 with TRBJ1-1; unclear D gene. CDR3 length: 14 residues. Germline CDR1 SEHNR, CDR2 FQNEAQ (reference sequence). V was trimmed by 2 bases and J by 4 bases, leaving 11 bases between them. CDR3 nucleotides: TGTGCCAGCAGCTTAATAGTCCCCGGCACTGAAGCTTTCTTT. Amino acid sequence: CASSLIVPGTEAFF.

The chain carries TRBV5-4 and TRBJ2-2; D is uncertain. This CDR3 contains 15 residues. Per the germline V gene, CDR1 is SGHNT and CDR2 is YYREEE (reference sequence). The V end lost 0 bases, the J end lost 3 bases, and 9 bases lay between the germline ends. CDR3 bases: TGTGCCAGCAGCTTGGATTGGGTGGACACCGGGGAGCTGTTTTTT. The encoded protein is CASSLDWVDTGELFF.

The genes are TRBV9 and TRBJ1-4, with D possibly being TRBD1 (5 bases). This CDR3 is 15 amino acids long. V lost 0 bases and J 4 bases, leaving 10 bases between the germline ends. Germline-derived CDR1 and CDR2 are SGDLS and YYNGEE. CDR3 sequence (DNA): TGTGCCAGCAGCGTAGCAGGCAGGGTTAATGAAAAACTGTTTTTT. As protein: CASSVAGRVNEKLFF.

The chain couples TRBV19 to TRBJ2-1, with D perhaps TRBD2 (6 bases). The CDR3 covers 16 residues. The germline V and J ends were trimmed by 0 bases and 4 bases, with 13 bases remaining between them. From germline, CDR1 is LNHDA and CDR2 SQIVND (reference sequence). The CDR3 region is CASSIDSLARYNEQFF. As DNA, the CDR3 is TGTGCCAGTAGTATAGATTCGCTAGCGCGTTACAATGAGCAGTTCTTC.

The gene calls are TRBV27 and TRBJ2-3; D remains unclear. Trimming took 3 bases from V and 0 from J, leaving 4 bases between them. The CDR3 is 13 residues long. Germline lookup yields CDR1 MNHEY and CDR2 SMNVEV (reference sequence). In nucleotides, the CDR3 is TGTGCCAGCAGTTTCCAAAGCACAGATACGCAGTATTTT. This translates into CASSFQSTDTQYF.

The sample holds one count of this clone. The chain employs TRBV27 and TRBJ1-2, with 10 nucleotides matching TRBD1. Germline values: CDR1 MNHEY, CDR2 SMNVEV (reference sequence). The V gene end was trimmed by 3 bases and the J gene end by 7 bases; junction bases not matched to a gene: 2. The CDR3 contains 13 residues. CDR3 sequence: CASSFGQGGGYTF. CDR3 nucleotides: TGTGCCAGCAGTTTCGGACAGGGGGGTGGCTACACCTTC.

The chain combines TRBV15 with TRBJ2-1, with D possibly being TRBD2 (6 bases). The CDR3 spans 17 residues. CDR1 is LNHNV and CDR2 is YYDKDF in the germline V gene (reference sequence). Trimming shortened V by 4 bases and J by 0 bases, and 16 bases separated the two germline ends. CDR3: CATSIKAGYSSYNEQFF. The CDR3 DNA is TGTGCCACCAGCATAAAAGCGGGTTACAGCTCCTACAATGAGCAGTTCTTC.

This CDR3 reads CASSATGPYEQYF. The CDR3 coding sequence is TGTGCCAGCAGTGCGACGGGCCCCTACGAGCAGTACTTC. The rearrangement uses TRBV6-4 and TRBJ2-7, with D hard to call. The V end was cut by 4 bases, the J end by 2 bases, with 9 bases between. The CDR3 has 13 amino acids. The V gene's germline CDR1 is MRHNA and CDR2 SNTAGT.

This clone has only one observation. The V gene is TRBV3-1 (or the pseudogene TRBV3-2), the J gene TRBJ2-1; TRBD2 is a possible D gene (5 bases). V lost 6 bases to trimming and J lost 9 bases, with 15 bases between them. Germline V CDR1 and CDR2: LGHDT, YNNKEL (reference sequence). This CDR3 spans 13 amino acids. This CDR3 is CASRRTSTGEQFF. CDR3 nucleotide sequence: TGTGCCAGCAGACGAACTAGTACCGGTGAGCAGTTCTTC.

The chain uses TRBV6-2 or TRBV6-3 and TRBJ1-1; 7 nucleotides align to TRBD1. Per the germline V gene, CDR1 is MNHEY and CDR2 is SVGEGT. Trimming removed 5 bases from V and 6 bases from J; junction bases left unmatched: 9. The CDR3 is 14 residues long. The CDR3 nucleotides read TGTGCCAGCAGTCCGAGGGGGCCCAACGCTGAAGCTTTCTTT. It yields the protein CASSPRGPNAEAFF.

This chain's CDR3 is CAWSALQGRGANVLTF. The CDR3, as DNA: TGTGCCTGGAGCGCCTTACAAGGGAGAGGGGCCAACGTCCTGACTTTC. The rearrangement links TRBV30 to TRBJ2-6, with a tentative D call TRBD2 (5 bases). The V and J ends lost 3 bases and 4 bases respectively, with 16 bases between them. This CDR3 spans 16 amino acids. Per the germline V gene, CDR1 is GTSNPN and CDR2 is SVGIG (reference sequence).

Comment on this clone: This sample includes further DNA sequences coding for the same CDR3. The chain uses TRBV20-1 and TRBJ2-7; D unresolved. CDR1 and CDR2 (germline): DFQATT, SNEGSKA (reference sequence). The V end was cut by 2 bases, the J end by 5 bases, with 7 bases between. CDR3 length: 11 residues. The CDR3 DNA follows: TGCAGTGCTAGATCGGGCCACGAGCAGTACTTC. Translation: CSARSGHEQYF.

The chain carries TRBV28 and TRBJ1-5; possible D gene TRBD1, 5 bases. V lost 5 bases and J lost 2, with 16 bases in between. This CDR3 region has 16 residues. Germline CDR1 MDHEN, CDR2 SYDVKM. The chain's CDR3 is CASSLGTSKGNQPQHF. CDR3 DNA sequence: TGTGCCAGCAGTCTGGGGACGTCTAAGGGCAATCAGCCCCAGCATTTT.

The CDR3 nucleotides are TGTGCCAGCAGTTCGACTAGGGACAGCCGGGCTGCGATGAGTCTTGAGCAGTTCTTC. Its protein product is CASSSTRDSRAAMSLEQFF. The chain recombines TRBV28 with TRBJ2-1; D possibly corresponds to TRBD1 (7 bases). CDR1 MDHEN and CDR2 SYDVKM come from the germline V gene. The CDR3 length is 19 residues. With 4 bases removed from V and 9 bases from J, the gap between germline ends came to 31 bases.

The gene calls are TRBV18 and TRBJ1-5; D is undetermined. Per the germline V gene, CDR1 is KGHSH and CDR2 is LQKENI. The CDR3 is 13 residues long. V dropped 3 bases and J dropped 1 base, with 4 bases sitting between them. This CDR3 is CASSPHSNQPQHF. CDR3 coding DNA: TGTGCCAGCTCACCGCACAGCAATCAGCCCCAGCATTTT.

This chain connects TRBV28 to TRBJ2-3; D may match TRBD1 or TRBD2 (7 bases each). Germline loops: CDR1 MDHEN, CDR2 SYDVKM. V lost 8 bases to trimming and J lost 1 base, with 13 bases between them. The CDR3 length is 14 residues. The CDR3 bases are TGTGCCAGCGGGCCAGGGGGGGGCACAGATACGCAGTATTTT. Translating gives CASGPGGGTDTQYF.

The chain combines TRBV18 with TRBJ2-7; D not resolved. Germline V gene sequence: CDR1 KGHSH, CDR2 LQKENI. The CDR3 is 13 residues long. V lost 6 bases and J lost 1, with 10 bases in between. CDR3 region: CASSPPSSYEQYF. In nucleotides, the CDR3 is TGTGCCAGCTCGCCTCCATCGTCCTACGAGCAGTACTTC.

This clone was picked up one time. The chain uses TRBV9 and TRBJ2-2; 10 bases are shared with TRBD2. Looked up from germline, CDR1 is SGDLS and CDR2 is YYNGEE. Germline trimming cut 0 bases from V and 3 bases from J; bases unmatched to any gene: 8. The CDR3 contains 18 residues. CDR3: CASSVESSGSADTGELFF. DNA of the CDR3: TGTGCCAGCAGCGTAGAATCTAGCGGGAGCGCGGACACCGGGGAGCTGTTTTTT.

This clone was counted a few times. The chain employs TRBV5-4 and TRBJ2-7; TRBD1 matches 11 bases. CDR1 and CDR2 from the germline V gene are SGHNT and YYREEE (reference sequence). V dropped 7 bases and J dropped 3; count of bases not matched to a gene: 6. This CDR3 region has 14 residues. CDR3 loop: CASAPGTGGYEQYF. Here the CDR3 DNA reads TGTGCCAGCGCGCCAGGGACAGGGGGCTACGAGCAGTACTTC.

This chain connects TRBV28 to TRBJ1-5; weak D call: TRBD1 (5 bases). Germline V gives CDR1 MDHEN, CDR2 SYDVKM. The CDR3 length is 11 residues. V lost 8 bases and J 7 bases, leaving 9 bases between the germline ends. The CDR3 DNA sequence: TGTGCCAGCGGGGGGAACCAGCCCCAGCATTTT. Protein product: CASGGNQPQHF.

This chain joins TRBV27 and TRBJ1-2; TRBD1 might be the D (5 bases). Germline V lookup: CDR1 MNHEY, CDR2 SMNVEV (reference sequence). V was trimmed by 3 bases and J by 6 bases, leaving 8 bases between them. This CDR3 contains 12 residues. This CDR3 reads CASSFSGHGYTF. The DNA of the CDR3 is TGTGCCAGCAGTTTTTCAGGGCATGGCTACACCTTC.

A few counts support this clone. The chain couples TRBV5-4 to TRBJ2-1; 9 nucleotides align to TRBD2. The CDR3 length is 13 residues. Germline V lookup: CDR1 SGHNT, CDR2 YYREEE (reference sequence). The trim removed 4 bases at V and 6 bases at J, leaving 2 bases unmatched. For the CDR3, the DNA is TGTGCCAGCAGCATTAGCGGGAGCAATGAGCAGTTCTTC. This translates into CASSISGSNEQFF. Filled out from reference TRBV5-4 and TRBJ2-1, the complete variable domain reads ETGVTQSPTHLIKTRGQQVTLRCSSQSGHNTVSWYQQALGQGPQFIFQYYREEENGRGNFPPRFSGLQFPNYSSELNVNALELDDSALYLCASSISGSNEQFFGPGTRLTVL.

The chain couples TRBV28 to TRBJ1-2; 7 bases agree with TRBD1. Germline V lookup: CDR1 MDHEN, CDR2 SYDVKM. V was clipped by 5 bases and J by 13 bases; unmatched bases: 13. CDR3 length equals 13 residues. CDR3 sequence (DNA): TGTGCCAGCAGTAACTGGGGACAGCGTGGCCCCACCTTC. This codes for CASSNWGQRGPTF.

As DNA, the CDR3 is TGTGCCAGCAGTTTGGCAGGGTTCCAGCCCCAGCATTTT. The encoded protein is CASSLAGFQPQHF. This rearrangement joins TRBV12-3 or TRBV12-4 to TRBJ1-5; tentatively, D is TRBD1 (5 bases). The CDR3 contains 13 residues. Trimming shortened V by 3 bases and J by 7 bases, and 10 bases separated the two germline ends.

The V and J genes are TRBV6-2 or TRBV6-3 and TRBJ1-2, with TRBD1 as a possible D gene (5 bases). The CDR3 loop spans 12 amino acids. CDR1 is MNHEY, CDR2 SVGEGT, per germline. V lost 4 bases, J lost 4 bases, and 7 bases lay in between. The CDR3 is CASSSQGYGYTF. The CDR3 nucleotides are TGTGCCAGCAGTTCCCAGGGCTATGGCTACACCTTC.

The sample holds one count of this clone. The chain carries TRBV29-1 and TRBJ2-2; 10 nucleotides line up with TRBD2. Trimming took 5 bases from V and 5 from J; bases not matched to a gene: 8. CDR1 is SQVTM, CDR2 ANQGSEA, per germline. CDR3 length: 15 residues. The CDR3 DNA sequence: TGCAGCGTTCAGGGGCTAGCGGGAGAGACCGGGGAGCTGTTTTTT. This sequence encodes CSVQGLAGETGELFF.